The clone carrying this T cell receptor (beta chain) was counted between two and nine times. The target antigen is unknown. This record belongs to a study of glioma-infiltrating T cells. V trimming: 8 bases; J trimming: 3 bases; junction bases outside the gene matches: 9. The CDR3 is made up of 15 amino acids. Germline lookup yields CDR1 SEHNR and CDR2 FQNEAQ (reference sequence). TCR alpha and beta CDR3 regions were amplified from RNA using iRepertoire nested multiplex PCR. Tissue mRNA or PBMC total RNA, about 85-400 ng, went into one-step reverse transcription and amplification. TCRdb called the multiplex PCR reads again in MiXCR, with one record for every CDR3 protein. The profile shows fewer than 110,000 distinct CDR3 sequences, under 30% of them singletons. Study-level findings and limits: Gliomas, especially low-grade, showed above-expected tissue-blood divergence; non-neoplastic patients showed below. Very few CDR3 sequences were shared between tissue and blood.

The source is a human donor with low-grade glioma or glioblastoma, undergoing nonglioma brain surgery, or in good health (not recorded which). The chain employs TRBV7-9 and TRBJ2-3; TRBD1 agrees at 9 bases. Sequencing used glioma tissue, nonneoplastic brain tissue, or PBMCs (not recorded which). The CDR3 is CASPKQGAFTDTQYF. CDR3 nucleotide sequence: TGTGCCAGCCCCAAACAGGGGGCTTTTACAGATACGCAGTATTTT.